These 28 T cell receptor beta chains originate from one sample sequenced in a study of T cell repertoires in cytomegalovirus infection. MiXCR was run by TCRdb on the reads, yielding one entry per CDR3 protein. The table has a few hundred thousand distinct CDR3 sequences, 20% to 25% seen once. Sequenced sample: CD8+ T cells from PBMCs. The receptors come from a human donor in good health (CMV status not recorded). Some clones in this sample may be carry-over from other donors' samples.

Ten or more counts support this clonotype. The chain employs TRBV11-1 and TRBJ2-3; 9 nucleotides match TRBD1. V lost 5 bases, J lost 3 bases, and 9 bases stayed unmatched. The germline V gene encodes CDR1 SGHAT and CDR2 FQDESV (reference sequence). The length of the CDR3 is 16 residues. As DNA, the CDR3 is TGTGCCAGCAGCCCCTGGGACAGGGCTTCGACAGATACGCAGTATTTT. Encoded protein: CASSPWDRASTDTQYF. The full variable domain, with the rest looked up from reference TRBV11-1 and TRBJ2-3, is EAEVAQSPRYKITEKSQAVAFWCDPISGHATLYWYRQILGQGPELLVQFQDESVVDDSQLPKDRFSAERLKGVDSTLKIQPAELGDSAMYLCASSPWDRASTDTQYFGPGTRLTVL.

This sequence joins TRBV9 and TRBJ2-7; D perhaps matches TRBD2 (6 bases). Trimming removed 3 bases at V and 2 bases at J, with 12 bases between. The CDR3 totals 14 residues. Germline V lookup: CDR1 SGDLS, CDR2 YYNGEE. The CDR3 DNA reads TGTGCCAGCAGCGACGGGACTCTCCCCTACGAGCAGTACTTC. Its translation: CASSDGTLPYEQYF.

The chain joins TRBV4-1 to TRBJ2-5, with D perhaps being TRBD1 or TRBD2 (5 bases each). This CDR3 region has 14 residues. Trimming left V 4 bases short and J 5 bases short, with 14 bases between. Germline V gene sequence: CDR1 MGHRA, CDR2 YSYEKL. Here the CDR3 reads CASSPQRGPETQYF. DNA of the CDR3: TGCGCCAGCAGCCCTCAACGGGGACCGGAGACCCAGTACTTC.

The chain employs TRBV7-9 and TRBJ2-2, with D perhaps TRBD1 (5 bases). The CDR3 has 13 amino acids. Trimming left V 4 bases short and J 7 bases short, with 10 bases between. Germline values: CDR1 SEHNR, CDR2 FQNEAQ (reference sequence). The CDR3 DNA reads as TGTGCCAGCAGCTCTAGGGGTATCGGGGAGCTGTTTTTT. Translation: CASSSRGIGELFF.

The gene calls are TRBV20-1 and TRBJ2-1; 8 nucleotides align to TRBD2. The CDR3 contains 15 residues. Losses at the gene ends were 6 bases for V and 1 base for J; bases not matched to a gene: 8. Germline V gives CDR1 DFQATT, CDR2 SNEGSKA (reference sequence). This CDR3 reads CSAPALAGSYNEQFF. CDR3 sequence (DNA): TGCAGTGCCCCCGCATTAGCGGGGTCCTACAATGAGCAGTTCTTC.

This clonotype was counted a few times. This rearrangement joins TRBV20-1 to TRBJ1-2; D is undetermined. Deletions cut 5 bases from V and 6 bases from J, with 19 bases between. The CDR3 spans 14 residues. In germline, CDR1 is DFQATT, CDR2 SNEGSKA (reference sequence). CDR3: CSADLLDRPDGYTF. CDR3 nucleotides: TGCAGTGCTGACCTTTTGGACCGCCCGGATGGCTACACCTTC.

The chain carries TRBV7-3 and TRBJ2-5; 9 positions match TRBD2. CDR1 and CDR2 from the germline V gene are SGHTA and FQGTGA. The ends lost 1 base at V and 1 base at J; junction bases unmatched: 4. This CDR3 spans 16 amino acids. The CDR3 reads CASSLNAGGFQETQYF. The CDR3 nucleotides are TGTGCCAGCAGCTTAAACGCGGGGGGGTTCCAAGAGACCCAGTACTTC. The complete variable domain, with remaining parts taken from reference TRBV7-3 and TRBJ2-5, reads GAGVSQTPSNKVTEKGKYVELRCDPISGHTALYWYRQSLGQGPEFLIYFQGTGAADDSGLPNDRFFAVRPEGSVSTLKIQRTERGDSAVYLCASSLNAGGFQETQYFGPGTRLLVL.

This clonotype has a single count. A read error may explain this, as a much larger clone is one base away. This chain joins TRBV28 and TRBJ2-5, with D perhaps assigned TRBD1 or TRBD2 (5 bases each). The germline V gene encodes CDR1 MDHEN and CDR2 SYDVKM. CDR3 size: 15 residues. Deletions cut 5 bases from V and 1 base from J, with 14 bases between. CDR3 amino acids: CASSPLGETQETQYF. The CDR3 DNA reads as TGTGCCAGCAGTCCGCTGGGGGAAACCCAAGAGACCCAGTACTTC. The full variable domain, with the rest looked up from reference TRBV28 and TRBJ2-5, is DVKVTQSSRYLVKRTGEKVFLECVQDMDHENMFWYRQDPGLGLRLIYFSYDVKMKEKGDIPEGYSVSREKKERFSLILESASTNQTSMYLCASSPLGETQETQYFGPGTRLLVL.

This clonotype was found many times. The chain has TRBV7-2 and TRBJ2-7; TRBD1 aligns across 7 bases. With 5 bases clipped from V and 3 bases from J, the junction kept 4 bases outside the gene matches. CDR3 length: 13 residues. Germline CDR1 is SGHTA and CDR2 is FQGNSA. The CDR3 nucleotides read TGTGCCAGCAGCATCGCAGGGGGCTACGAGCAGTACTTC. Its protein product is CASSIAGGYEQYF.

The chain links TRBV28 to TRBJ2-5, with D perhaps given as TRBD1 or TRBD2 (6 bases each). V gave up 2 bases and J gave up 2 bases, with 12 bases separating them. The CDR3 is 15 residues long. The germline CDR1 and CDR2 sequences are MDHEN and SYDVKM. CDR3 protein: CASSLMGGPQETQYF. CDR3 nucleotide sequence: TGTGCCAGCAGTTTAATGGGGGGCCCACAAGAGACCCAGTACTTC.

This clonotype has ten or more counts. V usage is TRBV7-9 and J usage is TRBJ2-1, with 7 bases lining up with TRBD1. With V trimmed by 2 bases and J by 6 bases, 7 bases remained unmatched. Per the germline V gene, CDR1 is SEHNR and CDR2 is FQNEAQ (reference sequence). This CDR3 region has 15 residues. Written as DNA, the CDR3 is TGTGCCAGCAGCTTAAAAACAGGGGCCGGCAATGAGCAGTTCTTC. Amino acid sequence: CASSLKTGAGNEQFF.

A word on this clonotype: Mismatch with germline at one junction end may stem from a read error. The chain couples TRBV20-1 to TRBJ1-4; the D is unclear. Germline lookup yields CDR1 DFQATT and CDR2 SNEGSKA (reference sequence). This CDR3 contains 10 residues. In DNA, the CDR3 is TGCAGTGCTAGAGAGCTGGATGGGGTTTTT. Its protein is CSARELDGVF.

V and J are TRBV9 and TRBJ1-1; D is ambiguous. V lost 4 bases and J lost 1, with 14 bases in between. The germline V gene encodes CDR1 SGDLS and CDR2 YYNGEE. CDR3 length equals 15 residues. Here the CDR3 DNA reads TGTGCCAGCAGCCCCAGACAAACGACGAACACTGAAGCTTTCTTT. This translates into CASSPRQTTNTEAFF.

At least ten counts were recorded for this clonotype. The V and J genes are TRBV7-8 and TRBJ2-5, with TRBD1 as a possible D gene (5 bases). Germline CDR1 and CDR2: SGHVS and FQNEAQ. V lost 1 base and J 2 bases, leaving 11 bases between the germline ends. This CDR3 has 15 residues. This CDR3 is CASSLVPGRQETQYF. CDR3 coding DNA: TGTGCCAGCAGCTTAGTGCCAGGGCGTCAAGAGACCCAGTACTTC. Complete variable domain (other parts from reference TRBV7-8 and TRBJ2-5): GAGVSQSPRYKVAKRGQDVALRCDPISGHVSLFWYQQALGQGPEFLTYFQNEAQLDKSGLPSDRFFAERPEGSVSTLKIQRTQQEDSAVYLCASSLVPGRQETQYFGPGTRLLVL.

This clonotype was detected a few times. The chain employs TRBV6-5 and TRBJ2-3; 8 positions agree with TRBD2. The V and J ends lost 8 bases and 4 bases, in that order; junction bases with no gene match: 11. CDR3 length equals 15 residues. The V gene's germline CDR1 is MNHEY and CDR2 SVGAGI. CDR3 sequence reads: CASSLAGFEADTQYF. The CDR3 DNA sequence: TGTGCCAGCTCATTAGCGGGATTTGAGGCAGATACGCAGTATTTT.

The gene calls are TRBV28 and TRBJ1-6; D not resolved. Trimming removed 4 bases at V and 6 bases at J, with 7 bases between. The V gene's germline CDR1 is MDHEN and CDR2 SYDVKM. This CDR3 has 13 amino acids. The DNA of the CDR3 is TGTGCCAGCAGTTCCCTGATTAATTCACCCCTCCACTTT. It encodes CASSSLINSPLHF. The full variable domain, with the rest looked up from reference TRBV28 and TRBJ1-6, is DVKVTQSSRYLVKRTGEKVFLECVQDMDHENMFWYRQDPGLGLRLIYFSYDVKMKEKGDIPEGYSVSREKKERFSLILESASTNQTSMYLCASSSLINSPLHFGNGTRLTVT.

The V and J genes are TRBV19 and TRBJ1-1, with D unresolved. This CDR3 has 12 amino acids. Trimming removed 7 bases at V and 4 bases at J, with 10 bases between. CDR1 LNHDA and CDR2 SQIVND come from the germline V gene (reference sequence). CDR3 in amino acids: CASNSGSTEAFF. CDR3 in DNA: TGTGCCAGTAATTCCGGGAGCACTGAAGCTTTCTTT.

This clonotype was picked up a small number of times. The rearrangement uses TRBV2 and TRBJ2-5; 13 nucleotides match TRBD2. There are 15 residues in the CDR3. V was clipped by 8 bases and J by 1 base; unmatched bases: 4. Germline V gene data show CDR1 as SNHLY and CDR2 as FYNNEI. CDR3 sequence (DNA): TGTGCCAGCGAGGGACTAGCGGGGACCCAAGAGACCCAGTACTTC. This encodes CASEGLAGTQETQYF.

Remarks on this clonotype: A read error is possible here, since a much larger clone lies one base away. This rearrangement joins TRBV19 to TRBJ1-1; 8 bases agree with TRBD1. This CDR3 comprises 14 residues. Germline values: CDR1 LNHDA, CDR2 SQIVND (reference sequence). V lost 7 bases, J lost 0 bases, and 4 bases stayed unmatched. The CDR3, as DNA: TGTGCCAGTACTAGGACAGGGCTGAACACTGAAGCTTTCTTT. It yields the protein CASTRTGLNTEAFF.

This clonotype showed up many times. V is TRBV7-2 and J is TRBJ2-1; 8 nucleotides align to TRBD2. The length of the CDR3 is 18 residues. V lost 2 bases to trimming and J lost 1 base; unmatched junction nucleotides: 10. Germline V gene lookup returns CDR1 SGHTA and CDR2 FQGNSA. The CDR3 is CASSLKVVAGGSYNEQFF. The DNA for the CDR3 is TGTGCCAGCAGCTTAAAAGTCGTTGCGGGGGGTTCCTACAATGAGCAGTTCTTC.

This clonotype was observed many times. The rearrangement joins TRBV2 to TRBJ1-6; D gene uncertain. The CDR3 runs to 17 residues. Trimming cost V 0 bases and J 7 bases, with 16 bases left between them. The germline V gene has CDR1 SNHLY and CDR2 FYNNEI. Written as DNA, the CDR3 is TGTGCCAGCAGTGAAGCGTCGGTCGGACTGATGAATTCACCCCTCCACTTT. Translating it yields CASSEASVGLMNSPLHF.

This clonotype was observed a handful of times. The rearrangement uses TRBV20-1 and TRBJ1-5; D is undetermined. Germline values: CDR1 DFQATT, CDR2 SNEGSKA (reference sequence). V was cut by 3 bases and J by 7 bases, with 22 bases left in between. The CDR3 has 16 residues. CDR3 DNA: TGCAGTGCTAGTACCCCAAATGGGGAAACCAGCCAGCCCCAGCATTTT. Its translation is CSASTPNGETSQPQHF.

V and J are TRBV13 and TRBJ2-7; 7 bases map to TRBD1. The ends lost 5 bases at V and 5 bases at J; junction bases unmatched: 12. The CDR3 is made up of 15 amino acids. Germline lookup yields CDR1 PRHDT and CDR2 FYEKMQ (reference sequence). For the CDR3, the DNA is TGTGCCAGCAGCGCAACCGGGACAGCTGGCCACGAGCAGTACTTC. It specifies CASSATGTAGHEQYF.

In its sample, this clonotype was seen a few times. The chain joins TRBV29-1 to TRBJ2-1; D unresolved. This CDR3 comprises 11 residues. Germline values: CDR1 SQVTM, CDR2 ANQGSEA. V was cut by 6 bases and J by 8 bases, with 11 bases left in between. The CDR3 spells CSVLVGYEQFF. Here the CDR3 DNA reads TGCAGCGTCCTGGTCGGCTATGAGCAGTTCTTC.

This clonotype appeared a few times. The chain carries TRBV20-1 and TRBJ1-2; tentative D call: TRBD1 (5 bases). Germline-derived CDR1 and CDR2 are DFQATT and SNEGSKA (reference sequence). The CDR3 runs 15 residues. V was shortened by 0 bases and J by 6 bases, with 17 bases between the two germline ends. The CDR3 coding sequence is TGCAGTGCTAGAGATTCCGACAGATCCTACAATGGCTACACCTTC. Translation gives CSARDSDRSYNGYTF.

This clonotype was found many times. This chain links TRBV20-1 with TRBJ2-1, with D tentatively TRBD1 or TRBD2 (5 bases each). This CDR3 spans 16 amino acids. V lost 3 bases and J 0 bases, leaving 15 bases between the germline ends. Germline values: CDR1 DFQATT, CDR2 SNEGSKA (reference sequence). CDR3 DNA: TGCAGTGCTAGTTGGCTACGAGGGGTCTCCTACAATGAGCAGTTCTTC. Translated, it gives CSASWLRGVSYNEQFF.

This clonotype came up many times. The junction departs from the called germline gene at one end, perhaps through a read error. The J gene is TRBJ2-1, the V gene TRBV7-8, with a weak D call TRBD1 (6 bases). The CDR3 totals 16 residues. Germline-derived CDR1 and CDR2 are SGHVS and FQNEAQ. DNA for the CDR3: TGTGCCAGCAGCCCAGAACGGGACAACGGAATAAGTCCTGGGCTCTTC. It is translated as CASSPERDNGISPGLF. The entire variable domain, with the rest obtained from reference TRBV7-8 and TRBJ2-1, is as follows: GAGVSQSPRYKVAKRGQDVALRCDPISGHVSLFWYQQALGQGPEFLTYFQNEAQLDKSGLPSDRFFAERPEGSVSTLKIQRTQQEDSAVYLCASSPERDNGISPGLFGPGTRLTVL.

In the case of this clonotype: This may stem from a read error, because a much larger clone lies one nucleotide away. The rearrangement uses TRBV6-1 and TRBJ2-2; 8 positions match TRBD2. Germline lookup yields CDR1 MNHNS and CDR2 SASEGT. V lost 7 bases to trimming and J lost 4 bases; unmatched junction nucleotides: 8. The CDR3 is made up of 15 amino acids. The CDR3 nucleotides are TGTGCCAGCATTTACCGAGCGGGGGTCACCGGGGAGCTGTTTTTT. Translating gives CASIYRAGVTGELFF.